What follows are 9 T cell receptor beta chains derived from one specimen sequenced in a study of OX40 agonist ivuxolimab in advanced cancers. Sequenced by immunoSEQ multiplex PCR; TCRdb stores in-frame clones only, minus some. The repertoire has over 60,000 clones, roughly 80% of them found once; the top ten carry 1.9%. The sequenced sample was CD4+ or CD8+ T cells sorted from blood, obtained in a trial of the OX40 agonist ivuxolimab. These receptor sequences come from an adult with an advanced solid tumor such as melanoma, head and neck, liver or kidney cancer.

The chain employs TRBV5-1 and TRBJ2-3; D is possibly TRBD2 (6 bases). The CDR3 loop spans 14 amino acids. Germline V lookup: CDR1 SGHRS, CDR2 YFSETQ. The V and J ends lost 7 bases and 0 bases respectively, with 12 bases between them. The CDR3 reads CASVLATSTDTQYF. The CDR3 coding sequence is TGCGCCAGCGTCCTAGCGACTAGCACAGATACGCAGTATTTT. Complete variable domain (other parts from reference TRBV5-1 and TRBJ2-3): KAGVTQTPRYLIKTRGQQVTLSCSPISGHRSVSWYQQTPGQGLQFLFEYFSETQRNKGNFPGRFSGRQFSNSRSEMNVSTLELGDSALYLCASVLATSTDTQYFGPGTRLTVL.

This clone came up a few times. This chain uses TRBV6-5 with TRBJ1-1; 7 positions match TRBD1. Germline lookup yields CDR1 MNHEY and CDR2 SVGAGI. After removal of 7 bases from V and 1 base from J, the junction contained 0 bases not matched to a gene. This CDR3 comprises 12 residues. The chain's CDR3 is CASNRGNTEAFF. In DNA form, the CDR3 reads TGTGCCAGCAACAGGGGGAACACTGAAGCTTTCTTT.

V gene TRBV9 combines with J gene TRBJ1-6; 8 bases fit TRBD1. The trim removed 0 bases at V and 8 bases at J, leaving 4 bases unmatched. The CDR3 has 15 amino acids. Germline CDR1 is SGDLS and CDR2 is YYNGEE. The CDR3 region is CASSVAQGADSPLHF. The CDR3 region has the DNA TGTGCCAGCAGCGTAGCTCAGGGGGCCGATTCACCCCTCCACTTT.

The V gene is TRBV11-3, the J gene TRBJ2-3; D gene ambiguous. The CDR3 is 17 amino acids. V gave up 1 base and J gave up 0 bases, with 14 bases separating them. In germline, CDR1 is SGHNT, CDR2 YENEEA. The CDR3, as DNA: TGTGCCAGCAGCTTAGGGCTGGAACTTTATAGCACAGATACGCAGTATTTT. Translation gives CASSLGLELYSTDTQYF.

V and J are TRBV7-9 and TRBJ2-5; D remains unclear. V lost 1 base to trimming and J lost 5 bases, with 5 bases between them. Germline values: CDR1 SEHNR, CDR2 FQNEAQ (reference sequence). This CDR3 has 12 residues. The CDR3 DNA is TGTGCCAGCAGCTTAGTGGGTGAGACCCAGTACTTC. It translates to CASSLVGETQYF.

This clone was observed a single time. V usage is TRBV7-2 and J usage is TRBJ2-7; maybe TRBD2 (5 bases). The V end lost 2 bases, the J end lost 3 bases, and 14 bases lay between the germline ends. CDR3 size: 15 residues. Germline V lookup: CDR1 SGHTA, CDR2 FQGNSA. CDR3 sequence: CASSLSPSPFYEQYF. CDR3 DNA sequence: TGTGCCAGCAGCTTATCTCCTAGCCCCTTCTACGAGCAGTACTTC.

The chain has TRBV18 and TRBJ1-1; D gene ambiguous. Trimming removed 1 base at V and 4 bases at J, with 7 bases between. The CDR3 sequence is 13 residues long. Looked up from germline, CDR1 is KGHSH and CDR2 is LQKENI. The CDR3 protein is CASSPLGRTEAFF. The CDR3 DNA reads as TGTGCCAGCTCACCACTCGGGCGCACTGAAGCTTTCTTT.

The gene calls are TRBV19 and TRBJ1-2; weak D call: TRBD1 (6 bases). The CDR3 covers 17 residues. Germline V CDR1 and CDR2: LNHDA, SQIVND (reference sequence). V was shortened by 5 bases and J by 1 base, with 20 bases between the two germline ends. The CDR3: CASSPEPRTASNYGYTF. In DNA, the CDR3 is TGTGCCAGTAGTCCCGAACCTCGGACAGCTAGTAACTATGGCTACACCTTC. The variable domain in full, with the rest retrieved from reference TRBV19 and TRBJ1-2, is DGGITQSPKYLFRKEGQNVTLSCEQNLNHDAMYWYRQDPGQGLRLIYYSQIVNDFQKGDIAEGYSVSREKKESFPLTVTSAQKNPTAFYLCASSPEPRTASNYGYTFGSGTRLTVV.

The V gene is TRBV2, the J gene TRBJ1-1, with D possibly being TRBD1 (6 bases). This CDR3 region has 13 residues. Per germline, CDR1 SNHLY and CDR2 FYNNEI. With 5 bases removed from V and 1 base from J, the gap between germline ends came to 8 bases. The CDR3 reads CASSTDRNTEAFF. Written as DNA, the CDR3 is TGTGCCAGCAGTACGGACAGGAACACTGAAGCTTTCTTT.